Given below is one T cell receptor (beta chain) in context. Its antigen is unidentified. TCRdb's table, derived via immunoSEQ multiplex PCR, lists solely in-frame clones and lacks some. The table records about 50,000 clones, 85% to 95% of them present only once. Unmatched junction bases numbered 7, after V lost 2 bases and J lost 7 bases. The length of the CDR3 is 15 residues. Germline V gene data show CDR1 as SGHDT and CDR2 as YYEEEE. This sample stems from a study of OX40 agonist ivuxolimab in advanced cancers. The overall study: Having had anti-PD-1, anti-PD-L1 or anti-CTLA-4 therapy before was allowed, and more than 35% had some. Notes on the study in general: There were, on average, more expanded clones in CD8+ T cells than in CD4+.

The V and J genes are TRBV5-6 and TRBJ1-4; TRBD1 matches 8 bases. The material sequenced was CD4+ or CD8+ T cells sorted from blood, taken in a trial of the OX40 agonist ivuxolimab. The clonotype comes from an adult with an advanced solid tumor such as melanoma, head and neck, liver or kidney cancer. The CDR3 sequence: CASSFLTGDSEKLFF. DNA for the CDR3: TGTGCCAGCAGCTTTTTGACAGGGGATAGTGAAAAACTGTTTTTT. Variable domain in full (rest from reference TRBV5-6 and TRBJ1-4): DAGVTQSPTHLIKTRGQQVTLRCSPKSGHDTVSWYQQALGQGPQFIFQYYEEEERQRGNFPDRFSGHQFPNYSSELNVNALLLGDSALYLCASSFLTGDSEKLFFGSGTQLSVL.